The TCR beta chain under discussion was sequenced for a study of T cells after yellow fever vaccination. Overall study context: The SMART-Seq v4 Ultra Low Input method served to prepare the low-cell-number fractions.

CDR1 DFQATT and CDR2 SNEGSKA come from the germline V gene (reference sequence). The CDR3 has 17 residues. V lost 6 bases to trimming and J lost 2 bases, with 22 bases between them. This clonotype was observed a handful of times. TCRdb re-called the 5' RACE reads with MiXCR, one entry per CDR3 protein. This table has about 400,000 distinct CDR3 sequences, around a tenth appearing once. The rearrangement joins TRBV20-1 to TRBJ2-2; TRBD1 is a possible D gene (6 bases). The material was PBMCs, obtained on the day of the first yellow fever vaccination. The origin of this receptor is a man aged 18 to 35 who received the YFV17D yellow fever vaccine. CDR3 sequence (DNA): TGCAGTGCAGCTCGGGTCCGGACAGCGATAAACACCGGGGAGCTGTTTTTT. Amino acid sequence: CSAARVRTAINTGELFF.